These 22 T cell receptor beta chains came from one sample sequenced in a study of T cell clonotyping in hematopoietic cell transplantation. The time point: recipient sample about 28 days before transplant, after cytoreduction. Libraries were prepared by immunoSEQ multiplex PCR; TCRdb keeps only in-frame clonotypes and omits some of them. The sample lists tens of thousands of clones; 90% to 96% were seen once. The sequences come from peripheral blood mononuclear cells, collected before stem cell transplant. The receptors originated from a woman in her forties or fifties with acute myeloid leukemia. Some clones in this sample may be carry-over from other donors' samples.

The CDR3 is CASTPPRGNNEQFF. The DNA for the CDR3 is TGTGCCAGCACCCCCCCACGGGGGAATAATGAGCAGTTCTTC. This rearrangement joins TRBV28 to TRBJ2-1, with D maybe TRBD2 (6 bases). The CDR3 totals 14 residues. The germline V and J ends were trimmed by 7 bases and 7 bases, with 17 bases remaining between them. Germline assignment: CDR1 MDHEN and CDR2 SYDVKM.

The CDR3 sequence is CASSEVVETQYF. CDR3 coding DNA: TGTGCCAGCAGTGAAGTTGTGGAGACCCAGTACTTC. This sequence joins TRBV6-1 and TRBJ2-5; no reliable D call. This CDR3 has 12 amino acids. The germline V and J ends were trimmed by 1 base and 5 bases, with 5 bases remaining between them. Germline assignment: CDR1 MNHNS and CDR2 SASEGT.

The J gene is TRBJ2-2, the V gene TRBV1. TRBV1 is annotated as a pseudogene. The CDR3 runs 17 residues. CDR3 region: CTSSQGRRLTNTGELFF. In DNA, the CDR3 is TGCACCAGCAGCCAAGGGCGCCGCTTAACGAACACCGGGGAGCTGTTTTTT.

The V and J genes are TRBV12-5 and TRBJ1-1; possible D gene TRBD1, 6 bases. Germline CDR1 LGHNT, CDR2 FRNRAP. The CDR3 has 14 amino acids. Trimming left V 5 bases short and J 1 base short, with 11 bases between. This CDR3 is CASGPQGTNTEAFF. CDR3 in DNA: TGTGCTAGTGGTCCACAGGGCACGAACACTGAAGCTTTCTTT.

The chain links TRBV14 to TRBJ1-4; perhaps TRBD1 as D (5 bases). V lost 4 bases, J lost 5 bases, and 11 bases lay in between. Germline assignment: CDR1 SGHDN and CDR2 FVKESK. The CDR3 contains 14 residues. CDR3 in amino acids: CASSPGLRNEKLFF. CDR3 nucleotides: TGTGCCAGCAGCCCGGGACTGAGGAATGAAAAACTGTTTTTT.

The chain couples TRBV30 to TRBJ1-4; D is unclear. V was pared by 2 bases and J by 10 bases, with 23 bases between. Germline values: CDR1 GTSNPN, CDR2 SVGIG (reference sequence). The CDR3 has 16 amino acids. CDR3 in amino acids: CAWSNSYSHRVLKLFF. The CDR3 region has the DNA TGTGCCTGGAGTAATAGCTACAGTCACCGAGTTCTAAAACTGTTTTTT.

The chain employs TRBV5-4 and TRBJ2-6; no clear D gene. The CDR3 runs 18 residues. The V gene's germline CDR1 is SGHNT and CDR2 YYREEE (reference sequence). Trimming cost V 4 bases and J 0 bases, with 17 bases left between them. CDR3 in DNA: TGTGCCAGCAGCCCGGGCTGGCAGCCTCTCTCTGGGGCCAACGTCCTGACTTTC. Its protein product is CASSPGWQPLSGANVLTF.

V and J are TRBV2 and TRBJ2-1; 9 bases match TRBD2. This CDR3 is built from 14 residues. Germline V CDR1 and CDR2: SNHLY, FYNNEI. V dropped 7 bases and J dropped 7; count of bases not matched to a gene: 8. The CDR3 is CASNGGGARNEQFF. The CDR3 region has the DNA TGTGCCAGCAACGGCGGGGGGGCCAGAAATGAGCAGTTCTTC.

The genes are TRBV18 and TRBJ2-7; tentatively, D is TRBD2 (7 bases). Per germline, CDR1 KGHSH and CDR2 LQKENI. Trimming cost V 3 bases and J 3 bases, with 18 bases left between them. This CDR3 has 16 residues. The DNA of the CDR3 is TGTGCCAGCTCACCGGAGGGGGGGCCGACATTCTACGAGCAGTACTTC. Its protein is CASSPEGGPTFYEQYF. Drawing the rest from reference TRBV18 and TRBJ2-7, the complete variable domain is NAGVMQNPRHLVRRRGQEARLRCSPMKGHSHVYWYRQLPEEGLKFMVYLQKENIIDESGMPKERFSAEFPKEGPSILRIQQVVRGDSAAYFCASSPEGGPTFYEQYFGPGTRLTVT.

This chain uses TRBV9 with TRBJ2-1; TRBD2 aligns across 8 bases. Germline V lookup: CDR1 SGDLS, CDR2 YYNGEE. The J segment lost 5 bases and the V segment lost 0 bases, leaving 10 bases of the junction unmatched. The CDR3 has 17 residues. The CDR3 region has the DNA TGTGCCAGCAGCGTAGCTCGGGCTAGCGGGTCCCACAATGAGCAGTTCTTC. Amino acid sequence: CASSVARASGSHNEQFF.

This sequence joins TRBV7-2 and TRBJ2-3, with unresolved D. The CDR3 covers 12 residues. Germline lookup yields CDR1 SGHTA and CDR2 FQGNSA. V lost 2 bases and J 4 bases, leaving 4 bases between the germline ends. The CDR3 DNA sequence: TGTGCCAGCAGCTTATCGGCAGATACGCAGTATTTT. Its protein product is CASSLSADTQYF. The full variable domain, in which reference TRBV7-2 and TRBJ2-3 provide the parts outside the CDR3, is GAGVSQSPSNKVTEKGKDVELRCDPISGHTALYWYRQSLGQGLEFLIYFQGNSAPDKSGLPSDRFSAERTGGSVSTLTIQRTQQEDSAVYLCASSLSADTQYFGPGTRLTVL.

The chain uses TRBV7-2 and TRBJ1-5; the D is unclear. Trimming stripped 4 bases from V and 2 bases from J, with 12 bases between. The CDR3 runs to 15 residues. CDR1 and CDR2 (germline): SGHTA, FQGNSA. The CDR3, as DNA: TGTGCCAGCAGCTCCCTCTCACGAGGCAATCAGCCCCAGCATTTT. It translates to CASSSLSRGNQPQHF.

This chain links TRBV5-4 with TRBJ2-7, with 12 bases that match TRBD2. Trimming cost V 7 bases and J 9 bases; bases outside gene matches: 11. The germline V gene has CDR1 SGHNT and CDR2 YYREEE (reference sequence). The CDR3 consists of 14 residues. The CDR3 region is CASGTSGGRGGQYF. The CDR3 region has the DNA TGTGCCAGCGGAACTAGCGGGGGGAGAGGTGGGCAGTACTTC.

The chain combines TRBV7-2 with TRBJ1-1; unclear D gene. Germline assignment: CDR1 SGHTA and CDR2 FQGNSA. CDR3 size: 15 residues. V was shortened by 2 bases and J by 4 bases, with 14 bases between the two germline ends. The CDR3 region is CASSLPPGFATEAFF. The CDR3 DNA reads TGTGCCAGCAGCTTACCGCCAGGCTTTGCCACTGAAGCTTTCTTT. The whole variable domain, remainder taken from reference TRBV7-2 and TRBJ1-1, is GAGVSQSPSNKVTEKGKDVELRCDPISGHTALYWYRQSLGQGLEFLIYFQGNSAPDKSGLPSDRFSAERTGGSVSTLTIQRTQQEDSAVYLCASSLPPGFATEAFFGQGTRLTVV.

The rearrangement links TRBV7-8 to TRBJ1-2; D call uncertain. V was pared by 1 base and J by 3 bases, with 6 bases between. This CDR3 spans 13 amino acids. Germline V gene sequence: CDR1 SGHVS, CDR2 FQNEAQ. DNA of the CDR3: TGTGCCAGCAGCTTAGAACCCGACTATGGCTACACCTTC. Protein: CASSLEPDYGYTF.

This chain connects TRBV7-9 to TRBJ1-2; the D gene is possibly TRBD1 (6 bases). Per germline, CDR1 SEHNR and CDR2 FQNEAQ (reference sequence). The CDR3 covers 15 residues. Deletions cut 2 bases from V and 2 bases from J, with 12 bases between. The CDR3 reads CASSLSGEVNYGYTF. The CDR3 nucleotides are TGTGCCAGCAGCTTATCAGGGGAGGTAAACTATGGCTACACCTTC.

V and J are TRBV2 and TRBJ1-5; D uncertain. Germline CDR1 is SNHLY and CDR2 is FYNNEI. There are 13 residues in the CDR3. V lost 3 bases, J lost 7 bases, and 10 bases lay in between. In nucleotides, the CDR3 is TGTGCCAGCAGTGATGGGTTTGGCCAGCCCCAGCATTTT. It encodes CASSDGFGQPQHF.

The chain has TRBV7-9 and TRBJ2-7, with TRBD2 matching over 11 bases. Germline V lookup: CDR1 SEHNR, CDR2 FQNEAQ (reference sequence). The CDR3 covers 17 residues. The ends lost 5 bases at V and 2 bases at J; junction bases unmatched: 11. The CDR3 loop reads CASSPTRLAGGPYEQYF. The CDR3 DNA sequence: TGTGCCAGCAGCCCAACTCGCCTAGCGGGGGGCCCCTACGAGCAGTACTTC.

The chain combines TRBV7-3 with TRBJ2-2; D unclear. CDR1 and CDR2 (germline): SGHTA, FQGTGA. This CDR3 region has 14 residues. Trimming cost V 3 bases and J 4 bases, with 9 bases left between them. The CDR3 DNA sequence: TGTGCCAGCAGCTTCCGAGGCGGCACCGGGGAGCTGTTTTTT. Its protein is CASSFRGGTGELFF.

The CDR3 sequence is CASKRDRVRGYTF. In nucleotides, the CDR3 is TGTGCCAGCAAGCGGGACAGGGTCAGGGGCTACACCTTC. V and J are TRBV28 and TRBJ1-2, with 9 bases matching TRBD1. V lost 7 bases and J lost 8; bases outside the gene matches: 8. Germline V gene sequence: CDR1 MDHEN, CDR2 SYDVKM. There are 13 residues in the CDR3.

The CDR3 nucleotides are TGTGCCAGCAGCTCGCCCGGTCCCCTCCACTTT. It yields the protein CASSSPGPLHF. The chain couples TRBV7-2 to TRBJ1-6; D unresolved. The V gene's germline CDR1 is SGHTA and CDR2 FQGNSA. The CDR3 runs to 11 residues. V shed 4 bases and J shed 13 bases, with 8 bases lying between them.

Turning to this clone: The identical CDR3 is also encoded by other nucleotide sequences in the sample. The rearrangement joins TRBV9 to TRBJ2-3; D is unclear. Germline lookup yields CDR1 SGDLS and CDR2 YYNGEE. The CDR3 is 14 residues long. V shed 0 bases and J shed 4 bases, with 9 bases lying between them. DNA for the CDR3: TGTGCCAGCAGCGTAGGAGTGTCGGCAGATACGCAGTATTTT. Its translation: CASSVGVSADTQYF.